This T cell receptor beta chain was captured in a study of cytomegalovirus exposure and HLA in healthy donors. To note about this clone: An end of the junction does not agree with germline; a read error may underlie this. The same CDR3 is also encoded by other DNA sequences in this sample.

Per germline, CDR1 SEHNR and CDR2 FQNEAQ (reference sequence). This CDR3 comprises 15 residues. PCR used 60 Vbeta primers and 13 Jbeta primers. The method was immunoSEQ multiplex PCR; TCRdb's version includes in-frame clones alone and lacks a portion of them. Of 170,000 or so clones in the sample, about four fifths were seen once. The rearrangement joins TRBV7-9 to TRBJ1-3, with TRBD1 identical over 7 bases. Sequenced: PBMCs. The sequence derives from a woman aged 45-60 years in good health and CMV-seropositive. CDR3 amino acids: CASSRGTASGNTIYF. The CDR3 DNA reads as TGCGCCAGCAGTCGTGGGACAGCCTCTGGAAACACCATATATTTT.